These T cell receptor beta chains were read from a single sample in a study of cytomegalovirus exposure and HLA in healthy donors. Libraries were prepared by immunoSEQ multiplex PCR; TCRdb keeps only in-frame clonotypes and omits some of them. This sample has about 56,000 clones, with 93% found just once. The sequencing input was PBMCs. The receptor source for this set is a woman under 30 in good health and CMV-seropositive. Both conserved end residues are part of each CDR3. D genes are given only for firm matches. Size tells how often a clone was seen (once, few, many) or the class of an expanded clone, and some rows leave it out.

TRBD1	NA	TRBV14	TRBJ2-7	CASSHARDRVYEQYF	TGTGCCAGCAGCCATGCCCGGGACAGGGTTTACGAGCAGTACTTC
NA	NA	TRBV7-9	TRBJ2-1	CASSPPGNREQFF	TGTGCCAGCAGCCCGCCCGGCAACAGGGAGCAGTTCTTC
NA	NA	TRBV7-2	TRBJ1-5	CASSLEGGNQPQHF	TGTGCCAGCAGCTTAGAGGGGGGCAATCAGCCCCAGCATTTT
TRBD2	NA	TRBV2	TRBJ2-3	CASSELASGGPTDTQYF	TGTGCCAGCAGTGAACTGGCTAGCGGGGGACCCACAGATACGCAGTATTTT
NA	NA	TRBV12-2	TRBJ2-3	CASRLATSACTDTQYF	TGTGCAAGTCGCTTAGCCACTAGCGCCTGCACAGATACGCAGTATTTT
TRBD1	NA	TRBV6-1	TRBJ1-2	CASSLGQNYGYTF	TGTGCCAGCAGCCTGGGACAGAACTATGGCTACACCTTC
TRBD1	NA	TRBV12-5	TRBJ2-2	CASGLVELTGDRITGELFF	TGTGCTAGTGGTTTGGTAGAACTTACGGGGGACAGGATTACCGGGGAGCTGTTTTTT
NA	NA	TRBV28	TRBJ1-1	CASSSLGAGTEAFF	TGTGCCAGCAGTTCCCTGGGGGCTGGCACTGAAGCTTTCTTT
NA	NA	TRBV4-3	TRBJ2-5	CASSLGFRETQYF	TGCGCCAGCAGCCTGGGCTTTCGAGAGACCCAGTACTTC
TRBD2	NA	TRBV19	TRBJ2-7	CASSTPLLAGGTYEQYF	TGTGCCAGTAGTACACCCCTGCTAGCGGGGGGGACCTACGAGCAGTACTTC
NA	NA	TRBV7-6	TRBJ2-5	CASSPIETQYF	TGTGCCAGCAGCCCCATCGAGACCCAGTACTTC
TRBD1	NA	TRBV5-1	TRBJ2-1	CASSPTTGTANEQFF	TGCGCCAGCAGCCCAACAACCGGGACAGCCAATGAGCAGTTCTTC
TRBD1	NA	TRBV5-1	TRBJ2-3	CASSLYRDRATDTQYF	TGCGCCAGCAGCTTGTACCGGGACAGGGCTACAGATACGCAGTATTTT
NA	NA	TRBV21-1	TRBJ1-3	CASSKGGGTGINFSGNTIYF	TGTGCCAGCAGCAAAGGGGGGGGGACAGGAATAAACTTCTCTGGAAACACCATATATTTT
TRBD1	NA	TRBV28	TRBJ1-2	CASRPTGGNYGYTF	TGTGCCAGCAGGCCCACAGGGGGCAACTATGGCTACACCTTC
NA	NA	TRBV7-8	TRBJ2-7	CASSLGQALSYEQYF	TGTGCCAGCAGCTTAGGGCAGGCTCTGTCCTACGAGCAGTACTTC
NA	NA	TRBV6-5	TRBJ1-1	CASSPPTGIAFF	TGTGCCAGCAGCCCCCCCACAGGGATCGCTTTCTTT
NA	once	TRBV7-2	TRBJ2-7	CASSLGAAGDEQYF	TGTGCCAGCAGCTTAGGAGCCGCAGGGGACGAGCAGTACTTC
TRBD1	NA	TRBV11-2	TRBJ2-1	CASSSRQGYNEQFF	TGTGCCAGCAGCTCTCGACAGGGTTACAATGAGCAGTTCTTC
TRBD1	NA	TRBV4-1	TRBJ1-2	CASRPPGQGYGYTF	TGCGCCAGCAGGCCTCCGGGACAGGGGTATGGCTACACCTTC
NA	NA	TRBV19	TRBJ1-6	CASSMSGPLHF	TGTGCCAGTAGTATGTCGGGGCCCCTCCACTTT
NA	NA	TRBV18	TRBJ2-3	CASSPGNTDTQYF	TGTGCCAGCTCACCCGGGAACACAGATACGCAGTATTTT
TRBD1	NA	TRBV5-4	TRBJ2-7	CASSFGQGSYEQYF	TGTGCCAGCAGCTTTGGACAGGGGTCCTACGAGCAGTACTTC
NA	NA	TRBV5-1	TRBJ1-6	CASSWAAGDTYNSPLHF	TGCGCCAGCAGCTGGGCCGCAGGGGATACCTATAATTCACCCCTCCACTTT
NA	NA	TRBV19	TRBJ1-1	CASSQTPNTEAFF	TGTGCCAGTAGCCAGACACCGAACACTGAAGCTTTCTTT
NA	few	TRBV10-1	TRBJ2-7	CASSQTRQGTSSYEQYF	TGCGCCAGCAGTCAAACCCGCCAGGGGACAAGCTCCTACGAGCAGTACTTC
TRBD1	NA	TRBV19	TRBJ2-5	CASSQTGTGARTQYF	TGTGCCAGTAGTCAAACCGGGACAGGGGCCCGGACCCAGTACTTC
TRBD1	NA	TRBV6-6	TRBJ1-2	CASSLTGGYGYTF	TGTGCCAGCAGTTTGACAGGGGGCTATGGCTACACCTTC
TRBD1	NA	TRBV5-6	TRBJ1-1	CASSSYRGGGTEAFF	TGTGCCAGCAGCTCATACAGGGGGGGAGGCACTGAAGCTTTCTTT
NA	NA	TRBV9	TRBJ2-1	CASSPGSYNEQFF	TGTGCCAGCAGCCCGGGGTCTTACAATGAGCAGTTCTTC
TRBD2	NA	TRBV10-1	TRBJ2-1	CASSELGLAGSGNEQFF	TGCGCCAGCAGTGAGTTGGGACTAGCGGGGAGCGGGAATGAGCAGTTCTTC
TRBD1	NA	TRBV11-2	TRBJ2-3	CASSRQGAKDTQYF	TGTGCCAGCAGCAGACAGGGGGCTAAAGATACGCAGTATTTT
TRBD2	NA	TRBV7-9	TRBJ2-7	CASSPGLAGDYEQYF	TGTGCCAGCAGCCCCGGACTAGCGGGGGATTACGAGCAGTACTTC
NA	NA	TRBV18	TRBJ2-1	CASSPGRKGEQFF	TGTGCCAGCTCACCAGGGAGGAAGGGTGAGCAGTTCTTC
NA	NA	TRBV5-4	TRBJ1-1	CASRPSPLVNTEAFF	TGTGCCAGCCGCCCCTCCCCACTGGTGAACACTGAAGCTTTCTTT
TRBD1	NA	TRBV28	TRBJ1-1	CASSPGQGVMNTEAFF	TGTGCCAGCAGTCCCGGACAGGGGGTAATGAACACTGAAGCTTTCTTT
TRBD1	NA	TRBV27	TRBJ2-3	CASSSTGGGSTDTQYF	TGTGCCAGCAGTTCCACAGGGGGCGGGAGCACAGATACGCAGTATTTT
NA	once	TRBV28	TRBJ1-3	CASSLPELHGNTIYF	TGTGCCAGCAGTCTCCCTGAACTTCATGGAAACACCATATATTTT
TRBD1	NA	TRBV5-5	TRBJ1-2	CASSLGGGAGYGYTF	TGTGCCAGCAGCTTAGGAGGGGGCGCGGGCTATGGCTACACCTTC
NA	NA	TRBV9	TRBJ2-5	CASNEGGIVEGTQYF	TGTGCCAGCAACGAAGGAGGTATTGTGGAAGGGACCCAGTACTTC
NA	once	TRBV6-5	TRBJ1-1	CASSYALNTEAFF	TGTGCCAGCAGTTACGCGTTGAACACTGAAGCTTTCTTT
NA	NA	TRBV4-3	TRBJ1-6	CASSQDGSRNSPLHF	TGCGCCAGCAGCCAAGACGGTAGCAGAAATTCACCCCTCCACTTT
TRBD2	NA	TRBV9	TRBJ2-1	CASSGRPTSGGYNEQFF	TGTGCCAGCAGCGGAAGACCCACTAGCGGGGGGTACAATGAGCAGTTCTTC
NA	NA	TRBV27	TRBJ2-1	CASRKYGLEQFF	TGTGCCAGCAGGAAATATGGGCTGGAGCAGTTCTTC
TRBD2	NA	TRBV18	TRBJ2-3	CASSPRASGGITDTQYF	TGTGCCAGCTCACCACGGGCTAGCGGGGGGATAACAGATACGCAGTATTTT
TRBD1	NA	TRBV2	TRBJ1-2	CASSGRQGASGYTF	TGTGCCAGCAGTGGGAGACAGGGGGCCTCTGGCTACACCTTC
TRBD1	NA	TRBV6-5	TRBJ2-7	CATGQGPYEQYF	TGTGCCACAGGACAGGGACCCTACGAGCAGTACTTC
NA	NA	TRBV5-1	TRBJ1-1	CASSFSRNTEAFF	TGCGCCAGCAGCTTTAGCAGGAACACTGAAGCTTTCTTT
TRBD1	NA	TRBV27	TRBJ1-4	CASSLLGQGDEKLFF	TGTGCCAGCAGTTTATTGGGACAGGGTGACGAAAAACTGTTTTTT
NA	NA	TRBV6-4	TRBJ2-1	CASSDGGGEGNEQFF	TGTGCCAGCAGTGACGGGGGGGGCGAGGGAAATGAGCAGTTCTTC
NA	NA	TRBV9	TRBJ1-1	CASSVAGITEAFF	TGTGCCAGCAGCGTAGCCGGGATCACTGAAGCTTTCTTT
NA	NA	TRBV15	TRBJ2-3	CATSSSFSTDTQYF	TGTGCCACCAGCAGCAGTTTTAGCACAGATACGCAGTATTTT
NA	NA	TRBV5-1	TRBJ2-1	CASSLGSTYNEQFF	TGCGCCAGCAGCTTGGGTAGTACCTACAATGAGCAGTTCTTC
NA	NA	TRBV29-1	TRBJ2-5	CSVEWRSLVETQYF	TGCAGCGTTGAATGGCGGAGTCTCGTAGAGACCCAGTACTTC
TRBD1	NA	TRBV4-3	TRBJ2-2	CASSRQGNTGELFF	TGCGCCAGCAGCCGACAGGGGAACACCGGGGAGCTGTTTTTT
NA	NA	TRBV28	TRBJ1-1	CASSLRPPGAAFF	TGTGCCAGCAGTTTACGACCGCCCGGAGCAGCTTTCTTT
NA	NA	TRBV7-2	TRBJ2-2	CASSLSGALRELFF	TGTGCCAGCAGCTTATCAGGGGCCCTCCGGGAGCTGTTTTTT
TRBD2	NA	TRBV9	TRBJ2-3	CASSAGLAGTRDTQYF	TGTGCCAGCAGCGCCGGACTAGCGGGGACACGAGATACGCAGTATTTT
NA	NA	TRBV21-1	TRBJ2-4	CASSKLRRGAGIQYF	TGTGCCAGCAGCAAACTCAGGCGGGGGGCGGGCATTCAGTACTTC
NA	NA	TRBV5-1	TRBJ2-7	CASSPEGSYEQYF	TGCGCCAGCAGCCCCGAGGGCAGCTACGAGCAGTACTTC